This T cell receptor (beta chain) stems from a study of blood T cell repertoires in COVID-19 (dated by TCRdb to 2020 to 2021). For context, the study as a whole: Collaborator samples came from the United States, Italy and Spain and covered acute and convalescent phases of COVID-19. The material from the prospective study consisted of cDNA or gDNA derived from T cells, B-cell-depleted T cells, or PBMCs. Deeply sampled blood TCRbeta repertoires from subjects exposed to, actively infected with, or recovered from COVID-19 were included in the dataset. The repertoires were released in a freely available public database intended as a resource for research on the immune response to SARS-CoV-2. Samples were obtained from the ongoing ImmuneRACE study (first 160 participants) and from over 1,000 subjects provided by 6 global collaborators. Sample metadata almost always included a de-identified subject ID, COVID-19 status, age in years and sex. Where available, HLA class I and class II types were taken from metadata supplied by the sample provider and were not determined by assay-based typing.

The immunoSEQ Assay, a bias-controlled multiplex PCR, was used to amplify TCRbeta CDR3 regions from genomic DNA. From the authors' description of their analysis: The number of nucleated cells in each sample was estimated from the amplification of reference gene primers within the assay. Sequence reads were collapsed and filtered to measure the absolute abundance of every unique TCRbeta CDR3 rearrangement. For each sample, productive Simpson clonality was calculated by taking the square root of Simpson's diversity index across productive rearrangements. TCRdb stores this immuneACCESS table with in-frame sequences only. Part of the clones is absent; in the studies checked, under half of the shortfall reflects unresolved V genes, and no reason is known for the rest. V, J and clone size reflect that table, while D and trimming were determined from the DNA. For this sample the table gives under 200,000 clones, of which approximately 91% were detected only once. The top ten clonotypes cover about 2% of the sample.

Paper-wide results and their limitations: Clinical and demographic metadata were provided uncurated, with the amount varying by source and participant.

Whole blood was collected in K2EDTA tubes by collaborating institutions according to the institutions' own protocols. For TCRbeta analysis, collaborators shipped samples as frozen whole blood, isolated PBMCs, or DNA extracted from either of those sample types. Comments on this clone: No antigen is known for it. No quality values exist for individual bases; no much larger clone is one base distant.

The CDR3 spans 17 residues, from the cysteine through the phenylalanine. CDR3 DNA is the only sequence kept; it has 51 bases, read in frame from the first base. The chain links TRBV21-1 with TRBJ2-7; the table names TRBD1, a call not compared with the DNA. TRBV21-1 is tagged as a pseudogene. The source material was peripheral blood. This TCR derives from a man aged 18-30 years with acute or convalescent COVID-19. The CDR3 has the sequence CASSKYLGAGVSYEQYF. The sequence in DNA is TGTGCCAGCAGCAAATACCTGGGGGCAGGGGTTTCCTACGAGCAGTACTTC.